This T cell receptor beta chain was sequenced in a study of T-cell memory formation after mild COVID-19. Study-wide results and limits: Clones contracting across day 15 to 85 had a balanced CD4/CD8 profile; later expanding clones leaned CD4+. For second-wave clones that peaked at day 37, SARS-CoV-2 specificity went unverified.

The V gene lost 3 bases and the J gene lost 9 bases, with 12 bases spanning the gap. Germline CDR1 and CDR2: SGHTA and FQGTGA. The CDR3 runs to 13 residues. TCRdb passed the 5' RACE reads through MiXCR, listing each CDR3 protein once. Among about 470,000 distinct CDR3 sequences listed, around a sixth were seen once. To note about this clonotype: Antigen: not known.

This chain joins TRBV7-3 and TRBJ2-1, with a possible D match to TRBD2 (5 bases). Material for sequencing was PBMCs or a T cell subset sorted from them (not recorded which). The TCR originated in an adult woman who had mild COVID-19 (a few samples of this study predate the infection). Cell type and time point are not known. CDR3 in amino acids: CASSLGTSGEQFF. DNA for the CDR3: TGTGCCAGCAGCTTGGGCACTAGTGGTGAGCAGTTCTTC.